Listed below are T cell receptor beta chains from one sample, sequenced in a study of CD8 T cells in Susac syndrome. TCRdb re-analysed the immunoSEQ multiplex PCR reads in MiXCR, keeping a single row per CDR3 protein. The sample carries 100,000 to 150,000 distinct CDR3 sequences, 96% recorded once. The sequenced sample was CD4+ T cells from PBMCs. The receptors come from a human donor with Susac syndrome. CDR3s include the opening cysteine and the closing phenylalanine or tryptophan. Fields, in order: CDR3 length, D gene, V gene, J gene, CDR3 DNA, CDR3 protein. A D gene is named only where the DNA matches it firmly.

cdr3_length: 16; d_call: TRBD2; v_call: TRBV6-1; j_call: TRBJ2-1; cdr3_nt: TGTGCCAGCAGTAAGTCCCCGGGACTAGCGGGGTATGAGCAGTTCTTC; cdr3_aa: CASSKSPGLAGYEQFF
cdr3_length: 13; d_call: TRBD1; v_call: TRBV29-1; j_call: TRBJ1-2; cdr3_nt: TGCAGCGTTGACCCGACAGGGGTAGAAGGCTACACCTTC; cdr3_aa: CSVDPTGVEGYTF
cdr3_length: 13; d_call: .; v_call: TRBV28; j_call: TRBJ1-1; cdr3_nt: TGTGCCAGCAAAAGGGCAAATGGGGCTGAAGCTTTCTTT; cdr3_aa: CASKRANGAEAFF
cdr3_length: 13; d_call: .; v_call: TRBV14; j_call: TRBJ1-4; cdr3_nt: TGTGCCAGCAGCCAAGGAGAGGGACGGCTCTTCAAATTT; cdr3_aa: CASSQGEGRLFKF
cdr3_length: 13; d_call: TRBD2; v_call: TRBV5-1; j_call: TRBJ2-1; cdr3_nt: TGCGCCAGCAGCCTAGCGGGAGGGCCCGAGCAGTTCTTC; cdr3_aa: CASSLAGGPEQFF
cdr3_length: 17; d_call: .; v_call: TRBV6-1; j_call: TRBJ1-1; cdr3_nt: TGTGCCAGCAGACCTCGGGGAAGTGTCGCCACTTGGCCTGAAGCTTTCTTT; cdr3_aa: CASRPRGSVATWPEAFF
cdr3_length: 14; d_call: .; v_call: TRBV19; j_call: TRBJ1-1; cdr3_nt: TGTGCCAGTAGTTACCGGGGGATGAACACTGAAGCTTTCTTT; cdr3_aa: CASSYRGMNTEAFF
cdr3_length: 15; d_call: .; v_call: TRBV9; j_call: TRBJ2-1; cdr3_nt: TGTGCCAGCAGCCCACAACTAGAGCCCTACAATGAGCAGTTCTTC; cdr3_aa: CASSPQLEPYNEQFF
cdr3_length: 14; d_call: .; v_call: TRBV6-2/TRBV6-3; j_call: TRBJ2-3; cdr3_nt: TGTGCCAGCAGTTACTTGGGACGCACAGATACGCAGTATTTT; cdr3_aa: CASSYLGRTDTQYF
cdr3_length: 13; d_call: .; v_call: TRBV7-3; j_call: TRBJ2-3; cdr3_nt: TGTGCCAGCAGCTACGGACAGCGAGATACGCAGTATTTT; cdr3_aa: CASSYGQRDTQYF
cdr3_length: 14; d_call: .; v_call: TRBV15; j_call: TRBJ2-5; cdr3_nt: TGTGCCACCAGCAGAGTTACGGGAAGAGAGACCCAGTACTTC; cdr3_aa: CATSRVTGRETQYF